This TCR beta chain was recovered during a study of regulatory T cells in long-lasting Graves disease. Study-wide results and limits: Limited sample numbers may have lowered accuracy. Between persistent patients, around 2,900 public clonotypes were shared, exceeding the 950 to 1,000 shared between new patients. Persistent-disease Graves' patients showed less TCR diversity than new cases. The study found TRBV28, TRBJ1-2 and TRBJ2-5 favored in persistent disease.

The TCR beta library used iRepertoire HTBI primers with Arm-PCR amplification of CDR3. TCRdb re-called the multiplex PCR reads through MiXCR, storing one row per CDR3 protein. The table includes about 240,000 distinct CDR3 sequences, around 20% detected once. Sample time point: newly diagnosed GD, antithyroid drugs for less than 3 months. Researchers made the TCR library from RNA that was extracted from PBMCs. V lost 1 base to trimming and J lost 5 bases; unmatched junction nucleotides: 8. Germline CDR1 is SGHVS and CDR2 is FQNEAQ. This CDR3 has 16 residues. This clonotype was observed many times. Its antigen is unknown.

This TCR came from a female donor with Graves disease. The chain carries TRBV7-8 and TRBJ1-5; 7 bases map to TRBD1. The source material was peripheral blood mononuclear cells (PBMCs), sampled at new diagnosis, from a patient treated with antithyroid drugs. In DNA, the CDR3 is TGTGCCAGCAGCTTAGGGATGTTAAGGGGGCATCAGCCCCAGCATTTT. It is translated as CASSLGMLRGHQPQHF.